The 20 T cell receptor beta chains below come from one sample, sequenced in a study of cytomegalovirus exposure and HLA in healthy donors (dated by TCRdb to 2016 to 2017). Library preparation was by the immunoSEQ multiplex PCR assay. For the multiplex PCR, a mixture combining 60 forward primers for TCR Vbeta segments and 13 reverse primers for TCR Jbeta segments was used. TCRdb provides this immuneACCESS table in a form limited to in-frame rearrangements. Some clones are lacking; in checked studies, under half of them reflect an unresolved V gene, and why the rest are absent is not known. Counted in this sample were some 160,000 clones; 75% to 90% of them appeared once. Roughly 6.3% of the sample is taken by the ten largest. Sequencing was done on a sample of PBMCs. The source is a male donor in good health and CMV-seropositive.

The V and J genes are TRBV25-1 and TRBJ1-5; no firm D call. This CDR3 is built from 16 residues. Trimming stripped 1 base from V and 2 bases from J, with 12 bases between. Germline CDR1 is MGHDK and CDR2 is SYGVNS. Here the CDR3 reads CASSEWGGSGNQPQHF. The CDR3, as DNA: TGTGCCAGCAGTGAATGGGGAGGGAGTGGCAATCAGCCCCAGCATTTT.

The gene calls are TRBV7-2 and TRBJ1-2; 8 nucleotides line up with TRBD1. The CDR3 is made up of 15 amino acids. Germline V lookup: CDR1 SGHTA, CDR2 FQGNSA. J gave up 5 bases and V 1 base, and 6 bases lay outside the gene matches. CDR3 sequence: CASSLVMRQGYGYTF. In DNA form, the CDR3 reads TGTGCCAGCAGCTTAGTAATGCGACAGGGGTATGGCTACACCTTC.

The chain employs TRBV19 and TRBJ1-5; D gene uncertain. Per germline, CDR1 LNHDA and CDR2 SQIVND (reference sequence). Trimming left V 5 bases short and J 7 bases short, with 15 bases between. This CDR3 has 14 amino acids. In DNA form, the CDR3 reads TGTGCCAGTAGTTTTCGGGAGAGGAGACAGCCCCAGCATTTT. Translation: CASSFRERRQPQHF.

The rearrangement joins TRBV2 to TRBJ2-5; the match to TRBD2 covers 9 bases. V shed 7 bases, J shed 5 bases, and the junction held 20 bases outside the gene matches. The germline gives CDR1 SNHLY, CDR2 FYNNEI. The CDR3 runs 18 residues. The chain's CDR3 is CASTRQGRSGRRGETQYF. DNA for the CDR3: TGTGCCAGCACCCGACAGGGTAGAAGCGGGAGGAGGGGGGAGACCCAGTACTTC. The entire variable domain, with the rest obtained from reference TRBV2 and TRBJ2-5, is as follows: EPEVTQTPSHQVTQMGQEVILRCVPISNHLYFYWYRQILGQKVEFLVSFYNNEISEKSEIFDDQFSVERPDGSNFTLKIRSTKLEDSAMYFCASTRQGRSGRRGETQYFGPGTRLLVL.

This clone has only one observation. The chain combines TRBV7-9 with TRBJ1-5, with D possibly being TRBD1 (5 bases). The CDR3 is made up of 16 amino acids. The germline CDR1 and CDR2 sequences are SEHNR and FQNEAQ (reference sequence). Trimming left V 1 base short and J 3 bases short, with 13 bases between. The CDR3 here is CASSLVGQGPNQPQHF. Written as DNA, the CDR3 is TGTGCCAGCAGCTTAGTCGGCCAGGGCCCCAATCAGCCCCAGCATTTT.

The gene calls are TRBV6-4 and TRBJ2-7; 7 bases align to TRBD1. The CDR3 contains 13 residues. Looked up from germline, CDR1 is MRHNA and CDR2 is SNTAGT. J was trimmed by 6 bases and V by 2 bases; bases with no gene match: 4. CDR3 region: CASSDGQDSEQYF. Here the CDR3 DNA reads TGTGCCAGCAGTGACGGACAGGATTCCGAGCAGTACTTC.

The rearrangement joins TRBV29-1 to TRBJ1-3; 9 bases fit TRBD1. V shed 6 bases, J shed 2 bases, and the junction held 5 bases outside the gene matches. The length of the CDR3 is 14 residues. Germline-derived CDR1 and CDR2 are SQVTM and ANQGSEA. The CDR3 DNA follows: TGCAGCGTGTCCTGGACAGGGGCTGGAAACACCATATATTTT. It yields the protein CSVSWTGAGNTIYF.

The CDR3 is CASRGGGYEQFF. The CDR3 bases are TGTGCCAGCAGAGGAGGGGGCTATGAGCAGTTCTTC. This sequence joins TRBV27 and TRBJ2-1, with a weak D call TRBD1 (7 bases). CDR3 length: 12 amino acids. The germline V gene encodes CDR1 MNHEY and CDR2 SMNVEV (reference sequence). V was shortened by 6 bases and J by 8 bases, with 11 bases between the two germline ends.

A word on this clone: At one of its ends the junction is not consistent with the germline gene, which may arise from a read error. This chain links TRBV7-9 with TRBJ2-7; 8 bases are shared with TRBD2. CDR1 is SEHNR and CDR2 is FQNEAQ in the germline V gene (reference sequence). The CDR3 is made up of 14 amino acids. The CDR3 sequence: CSSSGRAGVYEQYF. The CDR3 nucleotides read TGTTCCAGCAGCGGCCGAGCGGGAGTGTACGAGCAGTACTTC.

V and J are TRBV30 and TRBJ2-1; weak D call: TRBD2 (6 bases). Germline V gene lookup returns CDR1 GTSNPN and CDR2 SVGIG (reference sequence). The ends were cut back, 1 base at V and 3 bases at J, with 13 bases in the middle. The CDR3 loop spans 15 amino acids. CDR3 residues: CAWSASLALYNEQFF. The CDR3 coding sequence is TGTGCCTGGAGTGCCTCCCTAGCGCTCTACAATGAGCAGTTCTTC.

The chain employs TRBV11-2 and TRBJ1-2, with D possibly being TRBD1 (6 bases). Trimming took off 0 bases at V and 4 bases at J, with 15 bases between the two ends. CDR1 is SGHAT, CDR2 FQNNGV, per germline. The length of the CDR3 is 16 residues. As DNA, the CDR3 is TGTGCCAGCAGCTTAGATCGCAGGGGTTCGATCTATGGCTACACCTTC. Translating it yields CASSLDRRGSIYGYTF.

This clone was detected a few times. The gene calls are TRBV27 and TRBJ2-6, with a weak D call TRBD1 (6 bases). The CDR3 is made up of 18 amino acids. Trimming left V 2 bases short and J 0 bases short, with 14 bases between. Per germline, CDR1 MNHEY and CDR2 SMNVEV (reference sequence). The CDR3 sequence: CASSLGAGAYSGANVLTF. The CDR3 region has the DNA TGTGCCAGCAGTTTAGGGGCAGGGGCCTACTCTGGGGCCAACGTCCTGACTTTC. The whole variable domain, filled in from reference TRBV27 and TRBJ2-6, reads EAQVTQNPRYLITVTGKKLTVTCSQNMNHEYMSWYRQDPGLGLRQIYYSMNVEVTDKGDVPEGYKVSRKEKRNFPLILESPSPNQTSLYFCASSLGAGAYSGANVLTFGAGSRLTVL.

The gene calls are TRBV5-1 and TRBJ2-2; D may be TRBD1 (5 bases). The V end was cut by 0 bases, the J end by 0 bases, with 6 bases between. Germline-derived CDR1 and CDR2 are SGHRS and YFSETQ. CDR3 length equals 15 residues. This chain's CDR3 is CASSLAQANTGELFF. In DNA form, the CDR3 reads TGCGCCAGCAGCTTGGCACAGGCGAACACCGGGGAGCTGTTTTTT.

About this clone: Compared with germline, one end of the junction differs, possibly owing to a read error. V usage is TRBV2 and J usage is TRBJ2-3; D unresolved. Looked up from germline, CDR1 is SNHLY and CDR2 is FYNNEI. The CDR3 runs to 13 residues. The CDR3 loop reads CASSEGSLTIGGF. CDR3 in DNA: TGTGCCAGCAGTGAAGGAAGTCTTACCATCGGCGGTTTT.

The chain is built from TRBV4-2 and TRBJ2-7, with D perhaps TRBD1 (5 bases). V was cut by 0 bases and J by 2 bases, with 20 bases left in between. CDR3 length equals 18 residues. CDR1 and CDR2 (germline): LGHNA, YNFKEQ. The chain's CDR3 is CASSQDPFSGAATYEQYF. The CDR3 region has the DNA TGTGCCAGCAGCCAAGATCCCTTTAGTGGGGCTGCGACCTACGAGCAGTACTTC.

CDR3 coding DNA: TGTGCCAGCAGTGCCCCAGGGGAAGGCTACTACGAGCAGTACTTC. It is translated as CASSAPGEGYYEQYF. V and J are TRBV27 and TRBJ2-7; possible D gene TRBD1, 6 bases. Germline lookup yields CDR1 MNHEY and CDR2 SMNVEV (reference sequence). This CDR3 spans 15 amino acids. V was clipped by 5 bases and J by 3 bases, with 17 bases between them.

This chain joins TRBV14 and TRBJ1-1; maybe TRBD1 (5 bases). Germline V gene sequence: CDR1 SGHDN, CDR2 FVKESK. This CDR3 has 15 amino acids. V lost 4 bases and J 1 base, leaving 13 bases between the germline ends. As DNA, the CDR3 is TGTGCCAGCAGCCTAAGACAGCTAAAGAACACTGAAGCTTTCTTT. Protein: CASSLRQLKNTEAFF.

The rearrangement links TRBV25-1 to TRBJ1-5, with 8 bases matching TRBD1. Per the germline V gene, CDR1 is MGHDK and CDR2 is SYGVNS. The V segment lost 4 bases and the J segment 4 bases; nucleotides outside the gene matches: 0. The CDR3 length is 13 residues. The chain's CDR3 is CASSGTGNQPQHF. In nucleotides, the CDR3 is TGTGCCAGCAGTGGGACAGGGAATCAGCCCCAGCATTTT. Drawing the rest from reference TRBV25-1 and TRBJ1-5, the complete variable domain is EADIYQTPRYLVIGTGKKITLECSQTMGHDKMYWYQQDPGMELHLIHYSYGVNSTEKGDLSSESTVSRIRTEHFPLTLESARPSHTSQYLCASSGTGNQPQHFGDGTRLSIL.

The chain combines TRBV28 with TRBJ2-7; 8 nucleotides align to TRBD1. The ends lost 5 bases at V and 2 bases at J; junction bases unmatched: 2. The CDR3 covers 13 residues. Germline V gene sequence: CDR1 MDHEN, CDR2 SYDVKM. The chain's CDR3 is CASSGTGPYEQYF. In DNA, the CDR3 is TGTGCCAGCAGTGGGACAGGTCCCTACGAGCAGTACTTC.

The genes are TRBV6-4 and TRBJ2-1, with TRBD2 identical over 10 bases. Germline CDR1 MRHNA, CDR2 SNTAGT. This CDR3 comprises 15 residues. V dropped 4 bases and J dropped 7; count of bases not matched to a gene: 7. The CDR3 region is CASSGTSGDGNEQFF. CDR3 sequence (DNA): TGTGCCAGCAGTGGGACTAGCGGAGATGGAAATGAGCAGTTCTTC.